A selection of T cell receptor beta chains follows, all from one sample in a study of vaccination and CD4 T cells after COVID-19. Their target antigens are unknown. One entry per CDR3 protein, called by TCRdb with MiXCR from the PCR reads. The sample holds some 8,800 distinct CDR3 sequences, 50% to 70% seen once. The sample consisted of CD4+ T cells from blood, cultured in vitro. The receptor source for this set is a human donor who had recovered from COVID-19. Each CDR3 is given with its conserved first and last residue. The D gene is left open where the match is weak. Clone size is given for some rows only: seen once, a few or many times, or a class if the clone is expanded.

TRBV19,13,-,TRBJ2-7,-,TGTGCCAGTAGTCGGGGGGCTAATAGCGAGCAGTACTTC,CASSRGANSEQYF
TRBV2,12,-,TRBJ1-1,few,TGTGCCATTACACACGAGAGGACTGAAGCTTTCTTT,CAITHERTEAFF
TRBV6-5,14,-,TRBJ1-1,-,TGTGCCAGCAGTTTAGGACAGACACACACTGAAGCTTTCTTT,CASSLGQTHTEAFF
TRBV28,16,-,TRBJ1-5,-,TGTGCCAGCAACATCGGGGCAGGGTATGGGGATCAGCCCCAGCATTTT,CASNIGAGYGDQPQHF
TRBV11-3,15,TRBD1,TRBJ1-1,-,TGTGCCAGCAGCCCAGAGGGACAGTTGAACACTGAAGCTTTCTTT,CASSPEGQLNTEAFF
TRBV21-1,15,-,TRBJ2-7,-,TGTGCCAGCAGCAAAGCCCTGAGGAGCTCCTACGAGCAGTACTTC,CASSKALRSSYEQYF
TRBV7-9,15,TRBD1,TRBJ1-3,-,TGTGCCAGCAGCTTTACAGGGGAACCTGGAAACACCATATATTTT,CASSFTGEPGNTIYF
TRBV20-1,16,-,TRBJ1-1,few,TGCAGTGCTAGAGACCTTAGGGGGGCGCAGAACCCTGAAGCTTTCTTT,CSARDLRGAQNPEAFF
TRBV7-9,17,-,TRBJ2-7,-,TGTGCCAGCAGCTTAGCCGTGGGGGACCGCCTTGGCTACGAGCAGTACTTC,CASSLAVGDRLGYEQYF
TRBV20-1,19,TRBD2,TRBJ2-1,-,TGCAGTGCTAGCCGGGGACTAGCGGGAGGACCGAGCTCCTACAATGAGCAGTTCTTC,CSASRGLAGGPSSYNEQFF
TRBV19,15,-,TRBJ1-5,-,TGTGCCAGTAGTATGGAGGGGGGGTACTTCAAGCCCCAGCATTTT,CASSMEGGYFKPQHF
TRBV12-3/TRBV12-4,15,-,TRBJ1-2,-,TGTGCCAGCAGTCCATCCGACAGAGAAGCTTATGGCTACACCTTC,CASSPSDREAYGYTF
TRBV20-1,16,TRBD1,TRBJ2-6,once,TGCAGTGCTAGCGGTGCAGGGGGCGCTGGGGCCAACGTCCTGACTTTC,CSASGAGGAGANVLTF
TRBV6-1,15,-,TRBJ1-4,-,TGTGCCAGCAGTGAAGCTCCGAGGGGTTATGAAAAACTGTTTTTT,CASSEAPRGYEKLFF
TRBV20-1,12,TRBD2,TRBJ2-1,few,TGCGGGACGGGGGGTTCCTACAATGAGCAGTTCTTC,CGTGGSYNEQFF
TRBV20-1,14,-,TRBJ1-5,-,TGCAGTGCTAGATCAGGGACAAGCAATCAGCCCCAGCATTTT,CSARSGTSNQPQHF
TRBV7-3,13,-,TRBJ1-1,-,TGTGCCAGCAGCGCTCAGGGGAACACTGAAGCTTTCTTT,CASSAQGNTEAFF
TRBV7-6,17,TRBD1,TRBJ2-2,once,TGTGCCAGCAGCTTAGCGGGGTCGACAGGGGGTCCCGGGGAGCTGTTTTTT,CASSLAGSTGGPGELFF
TRBV15,15,-,TRBJ2-3,-,TGTGCCACCAGCAGAGGACAGAGTAGCACAGATACGCAGTATTTT,CATSRGQSSTDTQYF
TRBV29-1,11,-,TRBJ2-3,-,TGCAGCGTTGATTCTGGAGATACGCAGTATTTT,CSVDSGDTQYF
TRBV29-1,12,-,TRBJ2-3,-,TGCAGCGTACAGACAGACACAGATACGCAGTATTTT,CSVQTDTDTQYF
TRBV10-3,15,TRBD1,TRBJ1-3,once,TGTGCCATCGGTCGGACAGGGGAGGCTGGAAACACCATATATTTT,CAIGRTGEAGNTIYF
TRBV7-2,14,-,TRBJ1-1,once,TGTGCCAGCAGCAAGGACAGTCGAGGGACTGAAGCTTTCTTT,CASSKDSRGTEAFF
TRBV6-1,12,-,TRBJ2-5,-,TGTGCCATCAGTGAACCACAAGAGACCCAGTACTTC,CAISEPQETQYF
TRBV20-1,15,-,TRBJ2-3,-,TGCGGTGCTAGAGACCCTGGGAAGGGCACAGATACGCAGTATTTT,CGARDPGKGTDTQYF
TRBV11-3,14,-,TRBJ1-2,once,TGTGCCAGCAGTCGAGCTCGGGACACCTATGGCTACACCTTC,CASSRARDTYGYTF
TRBV2,16,-,TRBJ2-3,-,TGTGCCAGCAAAATTCGCCAGGGGTCTAGCACAGATACGCAGTATTTT,CASKIRQGSSTDTQYF